Below, 14 T cell receptor beta chains from the same sample are listed, as sequenced in a study of cytomegalovirus exposure and HLA in healthy donors. Primers for the PCR totalled 60 Vbeta and 13 Jbeta. Clones were read by immunoSEQ multiplex PCR, and TCRdb kept only the in-frame ones, dropping some. This table has around 140,000 clones, 75% to 85% appearing once. The sequencing input was PBMCs. The origin of the receptors is a male donor in good health and CMV-seronegative.

The chain uses TRBV9 and TRBJ2-1, with TRBD2 matching over 8 bases. CDR1 SGDLS and CDR2 YYNGEE come from the germline V gene. Unmatched junction bases numbered 5, after V lost 0 bases and J lost 6 bases. CDR3 length: 15 residues. The DNA of the CDR3 is TGTGCCAGCAGCGTAGATGGTCGGGGGGGCAATGAGCAGTTCTTC. It specifies CASSVDGRGGNEQFF.

The chain links TRBV7-9 to TRBJ2-2; D perhaps matches TRBD1 (6 bases). This CDR3 has 15 amino acids. The germline CDR1 and CDR2 sequences are SEHNR and FQNEAQ (reference sequence). With 5 bases removed from V and 4 bases from J, the gap between germline ends came to 14 bases. CDR3 region: CASSHRDRGTGELFF. The CDR3 coding sequence is TGTGCCAGCAGCCACAGGGATAGGGGCACCGGGGAGCTGTTTTTT.

Of note for this clone: One end of the junction is discordant with germline, which a read error may explain. The rearrangement uses TRBV7-7 and TRBJ2-2; possibly TRBD1 or TRBD2 for D (5 bases each). Germline values: CDR1 SSHAT, CDR2 FNYEAQ (reference sequence). The CDR3 is 13 residues long. CDR3 region: CASSLAQGGELFF. The CDR3 coding sequence is TGTGCTAGCAGCTTAGCGCAGGGCGGGGAGCTGTTTTTT.

The rearrangement links TRBV30 to TRBJ1-1; 7 bases match TRBD1. Germline V gene data show CDR1 as GTSNPN and CDR2 as SVGIG (reference sequence). The length of the CDR3 is 14 residues. The J segment lost 1 base and the V segment lost 7 bases, leaving 9 bases of the junction unmatched. The CDR3 DNA is TGTGCCTCAAAACCGGGACAGCCGAACACTGAAGCTTTCTTT. As protein: CASKPGQPNTEAFF.

This sequence joins TRBV7-8 and TRBJ2-1; the match to TRBD2 covers 10 bases. The CDR3 has 15 residues. The J segment lost 5 bases and the V segment lost 5 bases, leaving 6 bases of the junction unmatched. Germline V CDR1 and CDR2: SGHVS, FQNEAQ. The CDR3 nucleotides are TGTGCCAGCAGCACTCTAGCGGGGGCCGACAATGAGCAGTTCTTC. Its translation is CASSTLAGADNEQFF.

DNA for the CDR3: TGTGCCAGCAGCTTAGATCAAGGGGTTCCGAACACCGGGGAGCTGTTTTTT. Amino acids: CASSLDQGVPNTGELFF. The chain employs TRBV11-3 and TRBJ2-2, with a weak D call TRBD1 (5 bases). This CDR3 contains 17 residues. CDR1 is SGHNT, CDR2 YENEEA, per germline. The ends were cut back, 0 bases at V and 0 bases at J, with 11 bases in the middle.

The chain has TRBV7-9 and TRBJ1-2, with 11 bases fitting TRBD1. Germline assignment: CDR1 SEHNR and CDR2 FQNEAQ (reference sequence). The CDR3 length is 16 residues. The V and J ends lost 6 bases and 1 base, in that order; junction bases with no gene match: 7. CDR3 sequence: CASRLGQGEGNYGYTF. The CDR3 DNA is TGTGCCAGCAGACTGGGACAGGGGGAGGGTAACTATGGCTACACCTTC. Based on the CDR3 plus reference TRBV7-9 and TRBJ1-2, the full variable domain is DTGVSQNPRHKITKRGQNVTFRCDPISEHNRLYWYRQTLGQGPEFLTYFQNEAQLEKSRLLSDRFSAERPKGSFSTLEIQRTEQGDSAMYLCASRLGQGEGNYGYTFGSGTRLTVV.

The rearrangement uses TRBV19 and TRBJ2-1, with 14 bases aligning to TRBD2. V dropped 5 bases and J dropped 3; count of bases not matched to a gene: 6. The CDR3 loop spans 17 amino acids. Germline V gives CDR1 LNHDA, CDR2 SQIVND (reference sequence). CDR3 residues: CASSERLAGGLYNEQFF. Here the CDR3 DNA reads TGTGCCAGTAGTGAAAGACTAGCGGGGGGGCTCTACAATGAGCAGTTCTTC.

The chain combines TRBV13 with TRBJ2-7; TRBD1 matches at 12 bases. J was trimmed by 13 bases and V by 5 bases; bases with no gene match: 18. The germline V gene has CDR1 PRHDT and CDR2 FYEKMQ (reference sequence). The CDR3 is made up of 16 amino acids. The CDR3 coding sequence is TGTGCCAGCAGCCAACGTCAAGGGACAGGGGGCATTAGCGGATACTTC. This sequence encodes CASSQRQGTGGISGYF.

The chain joins TRBV4-3 to TRBJ2-2, with TRBD1 identical over 7 bases. Per the germline V gene, CDR1 is LGHNA and CDR2 is YSLEER. V gave up 0 bases and J gave up 4 bases; unmatched junction bases: 2. This CDR3 spans 15 amino acids. The CDR3 coding sequence is TGCGCCAGCAGCCAAGAAGGGGGCGTCACCGGGGAGCTGTTTTTT. Amino acids: CASSQEGGVTGELFF.

This clone was found once. The chain links TRBV27 to TRBJ1-2; D is ambiguous. This CDR3 has 14 amino acids. Germline CDR1 MNHEY, CDR2 SMNVEV (reference sequence). The ends were cut back, 5 bases at V and 5 bases at J, with 15 bases in the middle. The chain's CDR3 is CASSPEGSYYGYTF. CDR3 DNA: TGTGCCAGCAGTCCCGAGGGATCTTATTATGGCTACACCTTC.

J is TRBJ1-4 and V is TRBV11-2; weak D call: TRBD1 (6 bases). The germline gives CDR1 SGHAT, CDR2 FQNNGV. CDR3 length: 16 amino acids. V lost 6 bases, J lost 0 bases, and 14 bases lay in between. CDR3 in DNA: TGTGCCAGCAGTCCCAAACAGGGAGCAACTAATGAAAAACTGTTTTTT. Its protein product is CASSPKQGATNEKLFF.

This rearrangement joins TRBV9 to TRBJ2-7, with 7 bases identical to TRBD2. V was clipped by 0 bases and J by 4 bases; unmatched bases: 7. This CDR3 has 15 residues. The germline V gene has CDR1 SGDLS and CDR2 YYNGEE. The CDR3 bases are TGTGCCAGCAGCGTAGCTCCTCAGGGAGGGTACGAGCAGTACTTC. Residues: CASSVAPQGGYEQYF.

The chain recombines TRBV10-3 with TRBJ2-6, with 8 bases matching TRBD1. The CDR3 runs to 17 residues. Per the germline V gene, CDR1 is ENHRY and CDR2 is SYGVKD. V trimming: 1 base; J trimming: 4 bases; junction bases outside the gene matches: 6. The DNA of the CDR3 is TGTGCCATCAGTGAGTATCCAGGGGGCGAGGGGGCCAACGTCCTGACTTTC. Amino acid sequence: CAISEYPGGEGANVLTF.